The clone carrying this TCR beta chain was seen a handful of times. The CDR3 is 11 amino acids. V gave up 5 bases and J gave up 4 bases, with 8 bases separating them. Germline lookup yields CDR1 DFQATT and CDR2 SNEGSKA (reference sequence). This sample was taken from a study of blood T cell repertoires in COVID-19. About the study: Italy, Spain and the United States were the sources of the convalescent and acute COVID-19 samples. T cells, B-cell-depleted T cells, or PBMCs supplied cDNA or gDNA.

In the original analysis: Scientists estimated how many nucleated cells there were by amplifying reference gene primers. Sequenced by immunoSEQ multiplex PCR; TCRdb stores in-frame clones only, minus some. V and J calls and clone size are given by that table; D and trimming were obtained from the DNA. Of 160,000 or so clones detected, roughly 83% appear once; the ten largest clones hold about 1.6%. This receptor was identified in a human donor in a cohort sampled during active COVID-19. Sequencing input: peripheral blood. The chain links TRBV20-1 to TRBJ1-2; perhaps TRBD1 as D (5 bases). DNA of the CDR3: TGCAGTGCTTCAGACAGCTATGGCTACACCTTC. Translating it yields CSASDSYGYTF.